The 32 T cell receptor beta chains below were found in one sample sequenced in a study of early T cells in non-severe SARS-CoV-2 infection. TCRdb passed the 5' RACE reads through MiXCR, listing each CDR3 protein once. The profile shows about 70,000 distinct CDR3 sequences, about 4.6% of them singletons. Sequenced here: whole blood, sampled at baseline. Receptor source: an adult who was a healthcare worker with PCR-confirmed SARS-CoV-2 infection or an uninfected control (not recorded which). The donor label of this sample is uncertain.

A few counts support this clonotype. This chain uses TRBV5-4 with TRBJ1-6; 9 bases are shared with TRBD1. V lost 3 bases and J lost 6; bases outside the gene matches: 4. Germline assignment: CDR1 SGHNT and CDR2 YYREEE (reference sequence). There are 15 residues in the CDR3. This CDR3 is CASSSGDRVNSPLHF. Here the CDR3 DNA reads TGTGCCAGCAGCTCGGGGGACAGGGTTAATTCACCCCTCCACTTT.

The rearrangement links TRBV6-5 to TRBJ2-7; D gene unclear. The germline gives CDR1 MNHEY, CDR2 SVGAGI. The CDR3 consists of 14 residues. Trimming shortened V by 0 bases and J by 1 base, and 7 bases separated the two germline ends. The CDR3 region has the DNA TGTGCCAGCAGTTACTCCGAAAGGTCCTACGAGCAGTACTTC. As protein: CASSYSERSYEQYF.

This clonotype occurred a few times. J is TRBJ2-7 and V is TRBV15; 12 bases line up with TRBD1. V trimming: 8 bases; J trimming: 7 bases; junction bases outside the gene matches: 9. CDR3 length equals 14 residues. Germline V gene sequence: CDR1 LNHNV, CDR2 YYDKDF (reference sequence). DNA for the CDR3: TGTGCCACCGGGAGGGGACAGGGGGCTGGGGAGCAGTACTTC. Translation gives CATGRGQGAGEQYF.

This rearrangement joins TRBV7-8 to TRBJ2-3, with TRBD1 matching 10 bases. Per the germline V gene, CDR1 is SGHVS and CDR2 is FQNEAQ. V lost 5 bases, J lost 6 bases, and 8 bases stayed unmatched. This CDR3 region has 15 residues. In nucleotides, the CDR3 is TGTGCCAGCAGCCATCCGGGACAGGGGTCGGATACGCAGTATTTT. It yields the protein CASSHPGQGSDTQYF.

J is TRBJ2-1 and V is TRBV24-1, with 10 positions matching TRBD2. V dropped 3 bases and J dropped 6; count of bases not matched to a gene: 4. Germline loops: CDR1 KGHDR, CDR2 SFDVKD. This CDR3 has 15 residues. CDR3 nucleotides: TGTGCCACCAGTGATCTAGCGGGGGCCATCAATGAGCAGTTCTTC. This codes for CATSDLAGAINEQFF.

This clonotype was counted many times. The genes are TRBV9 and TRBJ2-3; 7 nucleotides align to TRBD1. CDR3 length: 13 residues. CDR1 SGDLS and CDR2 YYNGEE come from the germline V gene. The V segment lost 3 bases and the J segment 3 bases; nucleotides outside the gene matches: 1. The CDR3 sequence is CASSEQGTDTQYF. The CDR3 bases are TGTGCCAGCAGCGAACAGGGGACAGATACGCAGTATTTT. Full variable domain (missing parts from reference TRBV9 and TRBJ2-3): DSGVTQTPKHLITATGQRVTLRCSPRSGDLSVYWYQQSLDQGLQFLIQYYNGEERAKGNILERFSAQQFPDLHSELNLSSLELGDSALYFCASSEQGTDTQYFGPGTRLTVL.

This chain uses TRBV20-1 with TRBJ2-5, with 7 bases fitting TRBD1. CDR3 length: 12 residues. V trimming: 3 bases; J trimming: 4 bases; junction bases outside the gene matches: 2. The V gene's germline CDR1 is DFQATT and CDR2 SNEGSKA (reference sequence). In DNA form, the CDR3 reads TGCAGTGCTAGTGGACAGGCAGAGACCCAGTACTTC. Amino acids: CSASGQAETQYF.

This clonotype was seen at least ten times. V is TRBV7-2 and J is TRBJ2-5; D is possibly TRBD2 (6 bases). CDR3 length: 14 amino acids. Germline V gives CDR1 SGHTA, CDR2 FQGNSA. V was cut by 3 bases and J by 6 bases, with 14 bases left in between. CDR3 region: CASSLSTSIKTQYF. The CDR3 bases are TGTGCCAGCAGCTTGTCGACTAGTATAAAGACCCAGTACTTC.

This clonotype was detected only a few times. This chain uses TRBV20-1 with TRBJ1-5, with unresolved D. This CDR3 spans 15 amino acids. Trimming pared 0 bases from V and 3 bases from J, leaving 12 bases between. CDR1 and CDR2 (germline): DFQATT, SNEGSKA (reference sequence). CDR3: CSARDLLGFNQPQHF. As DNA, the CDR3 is TGCAGTGCTAGAGATCTTCTAGGGTTCAATCAGCCCCAGCATTTT.

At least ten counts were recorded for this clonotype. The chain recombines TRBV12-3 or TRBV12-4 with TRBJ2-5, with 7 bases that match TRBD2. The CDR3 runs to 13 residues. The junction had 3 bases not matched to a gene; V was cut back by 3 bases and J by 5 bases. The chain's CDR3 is CASSFSGDETQYF. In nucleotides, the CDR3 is TGTGCCAGCAGTTTCAGCGGGGACGAGACCCAGTACTTC.

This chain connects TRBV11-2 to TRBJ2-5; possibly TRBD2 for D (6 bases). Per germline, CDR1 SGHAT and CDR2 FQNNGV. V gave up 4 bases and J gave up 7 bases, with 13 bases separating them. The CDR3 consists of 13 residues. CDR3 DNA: TGTGCCAGCAGCTCTACCGGGGGAGGGACCCAGTACTTC. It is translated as CASSSTGGGTQYF.

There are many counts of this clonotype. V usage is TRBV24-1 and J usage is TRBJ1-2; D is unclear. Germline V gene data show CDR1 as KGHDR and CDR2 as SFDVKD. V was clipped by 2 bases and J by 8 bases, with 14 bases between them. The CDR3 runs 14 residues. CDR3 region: CATSDSNWQRGYTF. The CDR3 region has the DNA TGTGCCACCAGTGATTCGAACTGGCAAAGAGGCTACACCTTC.

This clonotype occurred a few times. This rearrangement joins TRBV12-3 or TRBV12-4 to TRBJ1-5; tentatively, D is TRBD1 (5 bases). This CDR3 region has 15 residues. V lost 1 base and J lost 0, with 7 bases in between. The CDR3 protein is CASSLGGGSNQPQHF. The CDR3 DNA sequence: TGTGCCAGCAGTTTAGGCGGGGGTAGCAATCAGCCCCAGCATTTT.

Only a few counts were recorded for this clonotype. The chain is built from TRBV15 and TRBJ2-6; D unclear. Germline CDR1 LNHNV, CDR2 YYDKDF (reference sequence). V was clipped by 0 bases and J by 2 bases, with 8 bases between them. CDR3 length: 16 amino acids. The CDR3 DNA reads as TGTGCCACCAGCAGAGATCGTGCTACTGGGGCCAACGTCCTGACTTTC. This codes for CATSRDRATGANVLTF.

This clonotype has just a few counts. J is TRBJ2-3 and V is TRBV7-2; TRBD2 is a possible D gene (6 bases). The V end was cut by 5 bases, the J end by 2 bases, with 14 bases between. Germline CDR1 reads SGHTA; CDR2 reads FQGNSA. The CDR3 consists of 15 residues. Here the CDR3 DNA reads TGTGCCAGCAGCCCAAAACGGGGGTTCACAGATACGCAGTATTTT. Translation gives CASSPKRGFTDTQYF.

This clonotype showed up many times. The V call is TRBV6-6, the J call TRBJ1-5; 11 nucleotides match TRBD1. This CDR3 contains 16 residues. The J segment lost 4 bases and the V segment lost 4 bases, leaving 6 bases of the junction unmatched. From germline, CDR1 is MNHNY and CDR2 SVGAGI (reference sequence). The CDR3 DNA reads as TGTGCCAGCAGTTTTACCGGGACAGGGGGAAATCAGCCCCAGCATTTT. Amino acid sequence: CASSFTGTGGNQPQHF.

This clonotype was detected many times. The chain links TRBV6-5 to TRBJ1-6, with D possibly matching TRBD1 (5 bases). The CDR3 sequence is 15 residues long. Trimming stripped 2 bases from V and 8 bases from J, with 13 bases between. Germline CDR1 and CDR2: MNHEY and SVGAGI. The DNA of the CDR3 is TGTGCCAGCAGTTACGGGCCAGGGTCCGATTCACCCCTCCACTTT. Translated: CASSYGPGSDSPLHF.

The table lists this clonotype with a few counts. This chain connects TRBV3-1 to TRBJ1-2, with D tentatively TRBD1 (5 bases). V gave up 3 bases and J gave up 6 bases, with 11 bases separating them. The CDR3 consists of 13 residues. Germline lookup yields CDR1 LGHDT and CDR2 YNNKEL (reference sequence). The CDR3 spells CASSQGDENGYTF. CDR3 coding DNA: TGTGCCAGCAGCCAGGGGGACGAGAATGGCTACACCTTC.

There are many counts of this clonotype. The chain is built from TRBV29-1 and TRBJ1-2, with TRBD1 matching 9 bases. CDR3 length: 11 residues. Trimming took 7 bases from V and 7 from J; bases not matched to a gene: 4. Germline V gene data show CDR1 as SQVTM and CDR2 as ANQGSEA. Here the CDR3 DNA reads TGCAGCGCGCAGACAGGGGGTGGCTACACCTTC. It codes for CSAQTGGGYTF.

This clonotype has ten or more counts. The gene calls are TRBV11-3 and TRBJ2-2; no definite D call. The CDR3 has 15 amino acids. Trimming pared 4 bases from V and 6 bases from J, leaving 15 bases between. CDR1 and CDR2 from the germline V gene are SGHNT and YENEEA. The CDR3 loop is CASSSTVTSAGELFF. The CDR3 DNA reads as TGTGCCAGCAGCTCGACTGTAACGTCCGCCGGGGAGCTGTTTTTT.

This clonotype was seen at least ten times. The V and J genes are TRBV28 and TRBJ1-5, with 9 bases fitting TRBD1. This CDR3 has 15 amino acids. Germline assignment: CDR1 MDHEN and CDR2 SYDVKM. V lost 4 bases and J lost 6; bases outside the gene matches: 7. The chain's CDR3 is CASSSLTGGVQPQHF. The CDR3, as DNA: TGTGCCAGCAGTTCCCTTACAGGGGGCGTTCAGCCCCAGCATTTT. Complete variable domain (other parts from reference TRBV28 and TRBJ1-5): DVKVTQSSRYLVKRTGEKVFLECVQDMDHENMFWYRQDPGLGLRLIYFSYDVKMKEKGDIPEGYSVSREKKERFSLILESASTNQTSMYLCASSSLTGGVQPQHFGDGTRLSIL.

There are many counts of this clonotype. The CDR3 sequence: CAISESASSYEQYF. The DNA of the CDR3 is TGTGCCATCAGTGAATCAGCTTCCTCCTACGAGCAGTACTTC. The rearrangement uses TRBV10-3 and TRBJ2-7; unclear D gene. There are 14 residues in the CDR3. The V gene lost 3 bases and the J gene lost 0 bases, with 9 bases spanning the gap. The germline V gene has CDR1 ENHRY and CDR2 SYGVKD.

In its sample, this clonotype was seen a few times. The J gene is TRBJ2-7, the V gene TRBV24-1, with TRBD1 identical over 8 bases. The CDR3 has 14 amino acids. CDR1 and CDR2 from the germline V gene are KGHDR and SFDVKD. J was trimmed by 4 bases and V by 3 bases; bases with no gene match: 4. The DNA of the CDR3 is TGTGCCACCAGTGATCCAACAGGGGGATACGAGCAGTACTTC. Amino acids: CATSDPTGGYEQYF.

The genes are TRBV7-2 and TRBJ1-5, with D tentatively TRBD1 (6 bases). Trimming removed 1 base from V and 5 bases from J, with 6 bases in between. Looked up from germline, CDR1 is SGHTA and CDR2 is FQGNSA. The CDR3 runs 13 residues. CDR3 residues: CASSLDRDQPQHF. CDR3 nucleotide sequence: TGTGCCAGCAGCTTAGACAGGGATCAGCCCCAGCATTTT. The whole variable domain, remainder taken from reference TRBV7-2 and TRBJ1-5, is GAGVSQSPSNKVTEKGKDVELRCDPISGHTALYWYRQSLGQGLEFLIYFQGNSAPDKSGLPSDRFSAERTGGSVSTLTIQRTQQEDSAVYLCASSLDRDQPQHFGDGTRLSIL.

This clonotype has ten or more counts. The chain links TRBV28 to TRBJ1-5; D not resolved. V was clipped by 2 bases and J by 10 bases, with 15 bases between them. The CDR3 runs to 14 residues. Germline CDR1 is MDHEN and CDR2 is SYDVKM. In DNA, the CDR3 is TGTGCCAGCAGTTTAGGTACGGGGAATAGACCCCAGCATTTT. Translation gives CASSLGTGNRPQHF.

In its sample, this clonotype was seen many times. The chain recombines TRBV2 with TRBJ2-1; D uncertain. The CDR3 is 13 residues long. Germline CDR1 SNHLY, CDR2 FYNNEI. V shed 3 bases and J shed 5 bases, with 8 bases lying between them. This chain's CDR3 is CASSELSDNEQFF. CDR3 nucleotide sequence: TGTGCCAGCAGTGAGCTGAGCGACAATGAGCAGTTCTTC. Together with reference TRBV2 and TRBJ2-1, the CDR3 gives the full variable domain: EPEVTQTPSHQVTQMGQEVILRCVPISNHLYFYWYRQILGQKVEFLVSFYNNEISEKSEIFDDQFSVERPDGSNFTLKIRSTKLEDSAMYFCASSELSDNEQFFGPGTRLTVL.

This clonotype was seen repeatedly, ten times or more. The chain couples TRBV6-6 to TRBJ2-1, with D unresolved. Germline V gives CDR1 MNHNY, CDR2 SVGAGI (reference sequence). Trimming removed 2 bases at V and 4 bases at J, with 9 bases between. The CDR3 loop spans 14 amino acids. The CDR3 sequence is CASSYSRAYNEQFF. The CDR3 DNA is TGTGCCAGCAGTTACAGTAGGGCGTACAATGAGCAGTTCTTC.

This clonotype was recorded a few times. CDR3 DNA sequence: TGTGCCAGCAGCGAACAGGGTATGGGCAATCAGCCCCAGCATTTT. Translating gives CASSEQGMGNQPQHF. The chain joins TRBV6-6 to TRBJ1-5, with D possibly being TRBD1 (6 bases). This CDR3 region has 15 residues. CDR1 is MNHNY and CDR2 is SVGAGI in the germline V gene (reference sequence). V was cut by 6 bases and J by 2 bases, with 14 bases left in between.

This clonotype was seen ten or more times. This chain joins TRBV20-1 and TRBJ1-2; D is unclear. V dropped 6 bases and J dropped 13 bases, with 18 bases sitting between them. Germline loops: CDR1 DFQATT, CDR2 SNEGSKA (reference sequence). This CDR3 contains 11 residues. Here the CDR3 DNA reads TGCAGTGCCGAACGACGGGATTCAGGCACCTTC. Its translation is CSAERRDSGTF.

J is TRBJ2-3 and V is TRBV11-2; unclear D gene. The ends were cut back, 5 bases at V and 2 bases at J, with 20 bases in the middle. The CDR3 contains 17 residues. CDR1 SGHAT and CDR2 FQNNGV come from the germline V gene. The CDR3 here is CASSPRPGPRYTDTQYF. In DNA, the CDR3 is TGTGCCAGCAGCCCCCGACCGGGTCCCCGTTACACAGATACGCAGTATTTT.

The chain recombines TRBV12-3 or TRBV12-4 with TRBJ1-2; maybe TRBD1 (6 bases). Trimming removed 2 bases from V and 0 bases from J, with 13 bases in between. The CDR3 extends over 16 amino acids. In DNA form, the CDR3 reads TGTGCCAGCAGTTTAATGGGGACACGATCTAACTATGGCTACACCTTC. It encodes CASSLMGTRSNYGYTF.

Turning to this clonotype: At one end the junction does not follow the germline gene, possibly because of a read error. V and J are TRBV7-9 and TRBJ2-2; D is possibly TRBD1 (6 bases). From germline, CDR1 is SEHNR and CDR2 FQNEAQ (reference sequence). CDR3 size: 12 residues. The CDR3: CASSRGTEELFF. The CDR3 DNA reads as TGTGCCAGTTCGAGGGGGACCGAGGAGCTGTTTTTT. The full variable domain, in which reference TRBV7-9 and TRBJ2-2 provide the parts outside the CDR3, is DTGVSQNPRHKITKRGQNVTFRCDPISEHNRLYWYRQTLGQGPEFLTYFQNEAQLEKSRLLSDRFSAERPKGSFSTLEIQRTEQGDSAMYLCASSRGTEELFFGEGSRLTVL.